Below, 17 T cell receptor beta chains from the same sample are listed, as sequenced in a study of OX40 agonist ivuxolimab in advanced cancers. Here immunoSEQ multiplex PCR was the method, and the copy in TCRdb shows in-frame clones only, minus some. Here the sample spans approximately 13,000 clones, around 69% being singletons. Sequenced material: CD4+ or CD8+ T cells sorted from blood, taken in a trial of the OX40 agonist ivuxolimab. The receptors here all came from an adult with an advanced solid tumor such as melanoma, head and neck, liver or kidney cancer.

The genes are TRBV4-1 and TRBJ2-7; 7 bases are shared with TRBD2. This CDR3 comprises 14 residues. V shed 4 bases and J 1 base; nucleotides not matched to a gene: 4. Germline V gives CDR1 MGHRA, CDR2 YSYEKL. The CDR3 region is CASSPSSGSYEQYF. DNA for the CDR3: TGCGCCAGCAGCCCTTCTAGCGGATCCTACGAGCAGTACTTC.

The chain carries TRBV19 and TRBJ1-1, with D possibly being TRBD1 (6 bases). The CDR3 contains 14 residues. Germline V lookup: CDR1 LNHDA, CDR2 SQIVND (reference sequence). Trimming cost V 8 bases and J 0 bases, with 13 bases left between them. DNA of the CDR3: TGTGCCAGTTCGGACAGCTCTATGAACACTGAAGCTTTCTTT. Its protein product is CASSDSSMNTEAFF.

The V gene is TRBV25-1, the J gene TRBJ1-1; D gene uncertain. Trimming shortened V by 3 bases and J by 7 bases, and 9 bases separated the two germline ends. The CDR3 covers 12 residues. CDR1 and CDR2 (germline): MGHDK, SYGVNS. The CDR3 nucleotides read TGTGCCAGCAGTGATGTAAGAAGTGAAGCTTTCTTT. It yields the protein CASSDVRSEAFF.

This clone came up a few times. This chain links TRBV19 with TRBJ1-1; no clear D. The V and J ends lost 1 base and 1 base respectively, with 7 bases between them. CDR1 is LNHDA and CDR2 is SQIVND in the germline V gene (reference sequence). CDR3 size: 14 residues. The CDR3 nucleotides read TGTGCCAGTAGTATAGCAACAAAGAACACTGAAGCTTTCTTT. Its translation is CASSIATKNTEAFF.

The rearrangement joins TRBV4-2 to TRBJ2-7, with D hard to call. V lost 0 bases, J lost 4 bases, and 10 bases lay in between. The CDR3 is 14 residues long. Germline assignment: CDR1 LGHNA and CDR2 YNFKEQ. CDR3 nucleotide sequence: TGTGCCAGCAGCCAAGATCGATTGGGATACGAGCAGTACTTC. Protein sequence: CASSQDRLGYEQYF.

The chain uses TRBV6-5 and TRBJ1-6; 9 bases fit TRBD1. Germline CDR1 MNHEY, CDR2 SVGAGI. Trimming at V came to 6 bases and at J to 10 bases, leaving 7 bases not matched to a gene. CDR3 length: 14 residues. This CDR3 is CASSPGQGVSPLHF. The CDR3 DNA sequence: TGTGCCAGCAGCCCGGGACAGGGTGTATCACCCCTCCACTTT.

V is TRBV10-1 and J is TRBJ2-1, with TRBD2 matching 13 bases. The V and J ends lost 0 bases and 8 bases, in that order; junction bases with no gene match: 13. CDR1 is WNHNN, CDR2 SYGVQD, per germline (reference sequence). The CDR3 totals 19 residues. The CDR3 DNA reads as TGCGCCAGCAGTGAGTCAAAACTAGCGGGAGGGCCAGCTTCCTATGAGCAGTTCTTC. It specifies CASSESKLAGGPASYEQFF.

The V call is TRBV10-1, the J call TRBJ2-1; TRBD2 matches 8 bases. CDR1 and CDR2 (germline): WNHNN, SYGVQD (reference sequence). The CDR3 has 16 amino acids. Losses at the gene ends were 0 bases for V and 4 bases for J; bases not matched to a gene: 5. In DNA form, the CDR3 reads TGCGCCAGCAGTGAGTCTCCGCTAGCGGGTTACAATGAGCAGTTCTTC. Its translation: CASSESPLAGYNEQFF.

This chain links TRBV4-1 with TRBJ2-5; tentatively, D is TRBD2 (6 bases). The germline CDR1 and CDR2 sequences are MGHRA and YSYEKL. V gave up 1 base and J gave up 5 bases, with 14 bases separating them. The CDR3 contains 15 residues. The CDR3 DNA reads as TGCGCCAGCAGCCAAGTCGCTAGCGCCTGGGAGACCCAGTACTTC. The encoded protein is CASSQVASAWETQYF.

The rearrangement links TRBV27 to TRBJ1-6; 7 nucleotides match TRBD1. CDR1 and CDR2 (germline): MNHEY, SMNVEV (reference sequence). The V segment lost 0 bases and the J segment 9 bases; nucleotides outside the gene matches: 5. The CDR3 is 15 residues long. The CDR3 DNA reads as TGTGCCAGCAGTTTATCGACCAGGGGGGTTTCACCCCTCCACTTT. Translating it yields CASSLSTRGVSPLHF.

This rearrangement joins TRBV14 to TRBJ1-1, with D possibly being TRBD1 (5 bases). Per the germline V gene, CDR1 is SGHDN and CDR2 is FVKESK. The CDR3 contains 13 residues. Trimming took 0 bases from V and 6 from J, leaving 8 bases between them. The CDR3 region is CASSQDLRAEAFF. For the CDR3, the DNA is TGTGCCAGCAGCCAAGACCTCAGGGCTGAAGCTTTCTTT.

The DNA for the CDR3 is TGTGCCAGTAGTATAATGGGGACGTATAGCAATCAGCCCCAGCATTTT. Encoded protein: CASSIMGTYSNQPQHF. The chain recombines TRBV19 with TRBJ1-5; tentatively, D is TRBD1 (5 bases). V gave up 2 bases and J gave up 0 bases, with 11 bases separating them. CDR3 size: 16 residues. Germline V lookup: CDR1 LNHDA, CDR2 SQIVND (reference sequence).

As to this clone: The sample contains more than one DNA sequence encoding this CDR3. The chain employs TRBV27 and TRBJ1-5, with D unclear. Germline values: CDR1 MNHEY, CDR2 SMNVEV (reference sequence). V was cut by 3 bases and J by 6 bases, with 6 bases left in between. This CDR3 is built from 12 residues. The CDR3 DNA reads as TGTGCCAGCAGTTTGGTCGGTCAGCCCCAGCATTTT. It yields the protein CASSLVGQPQHF.

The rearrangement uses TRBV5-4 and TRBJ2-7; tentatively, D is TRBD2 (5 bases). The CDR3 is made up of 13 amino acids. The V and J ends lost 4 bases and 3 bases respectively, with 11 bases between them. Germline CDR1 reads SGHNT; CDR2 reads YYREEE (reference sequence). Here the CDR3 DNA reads TGTGCCAGCAGCGGCGGGTACAGCTACGAGCAGTACTTC. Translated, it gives CASSGGYSYEQYF.

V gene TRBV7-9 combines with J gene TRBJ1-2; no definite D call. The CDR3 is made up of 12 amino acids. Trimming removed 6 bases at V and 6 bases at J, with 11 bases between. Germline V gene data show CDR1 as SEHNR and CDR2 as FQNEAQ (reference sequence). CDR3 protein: CASSDGGDGYTF. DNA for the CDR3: TGTGCCAGCAGTGATGGCGGGGATGGCTACACCTTC.

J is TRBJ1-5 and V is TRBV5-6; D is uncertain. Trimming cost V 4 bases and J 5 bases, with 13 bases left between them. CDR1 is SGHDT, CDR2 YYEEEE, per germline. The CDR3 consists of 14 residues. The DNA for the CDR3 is TGTGCCAGCAGCCTGTGGGGATCCCATCAGCCCCAGCATTTT. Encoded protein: CASSLWGSHQPQHF.

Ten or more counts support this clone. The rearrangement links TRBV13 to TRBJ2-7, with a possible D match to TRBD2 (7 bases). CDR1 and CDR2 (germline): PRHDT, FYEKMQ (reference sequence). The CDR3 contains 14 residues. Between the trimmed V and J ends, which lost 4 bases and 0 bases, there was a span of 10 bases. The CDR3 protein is CASSWEGHSYEQYF. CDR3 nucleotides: TGTGCCAGCAGCTGGGAGGGACACTCCTACGAGCAGTACTTC.